These 3 T cell receptor beta chains were all obtained from the same sample, sequenced in a study of prognosis after radiotherapy for stage I lung cancer. The genomic DNA TCR beta CDR3 region underwent two rounds of multiplex PCR. Amplification in first-round PCR relied on primers specific to each TRBV and TRBJ gene. TCRdb reprocessed the multiplex PCR reads via MiXCR and lists one record per CDR3 protein. The sample carries 20,000 to 30,000 distinct CDR3 sequences, about 32% recorded once. This material consisted of PBMCs, taken before or after stereotactic body radiation therapy (not recorded which). These receptor sequences come from a donor aged 50 or older with non-small cell lung cancer.

Concerning this clonotype itself: A clone one base away is much larger, so this may be a read error. The genes are TRBV7-3 and TRBJ2-3; D perhaps matches TRBD2 (6 bases). The CDR3 covers 13 residues. With 3 bases removed from V and 8 bases from J, the gap between germline ends came to 12 bases. The germline gives CDR1 SGHTA, CDR2 FQGTGA. CDR3 amino acids: CASSFGGRGTQYF. Written as DNA, the CDR3 is TGTGCCAGCAGCTTCGGGGGACGAGGTACGCAGTATTTT.

The J gene is TRBJ1-6, the V gene TRBV6-2 or TRBV6-3; TRBD1 is a possible D gene (5 bases). The germline gives CDR1 MNHEY, CDR2 SVGEGT. The CDR3 length is 16 residues. V gave up 5 bases and J gave up 3 bases, with 14 bases separating them. As DNA, the CDR3 is TGTGCCAGCAGTGAAGTGGCAGGGCTCTATAATTCACCCCTCCACTTT. Protein sequence: CASSEVAGLYNSPLHF.

This clonotype was counted a few times. This rearrangement joins TRBV20-1 to TRBJ2-3, with D possibly matching TRBD2 (5 bases). The germline CDR1 and CDR2 sequences are DFQATT and SNEGSKA (reference sequence). V was pared by 0 bases and J by 5 bases, with 6 bases between. The CDR3 runs to 12 residues. The CDR3 nucleotides read TGCAGTGCTAGAGACCGGGGAGATACGCAGTATTTT. Translating it yields CSARDRGDTQYF.